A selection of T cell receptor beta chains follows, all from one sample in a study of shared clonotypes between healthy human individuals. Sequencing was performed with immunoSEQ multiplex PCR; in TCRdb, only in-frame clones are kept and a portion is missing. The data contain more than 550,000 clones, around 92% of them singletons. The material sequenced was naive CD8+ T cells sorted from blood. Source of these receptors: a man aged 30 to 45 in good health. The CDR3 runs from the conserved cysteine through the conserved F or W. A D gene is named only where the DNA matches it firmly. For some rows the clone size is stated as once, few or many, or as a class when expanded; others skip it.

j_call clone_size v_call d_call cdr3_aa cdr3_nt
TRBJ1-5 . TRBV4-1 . CASSQVANQPQHF TGCGCCAGCAGCCAAGTCGCGAATCAGCCCCAGCATTTT
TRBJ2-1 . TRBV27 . CASSWGRGNEQFF TGTGCCAGCAGTTGGGGCAGGGGCAATGAGCAGTTCTTC
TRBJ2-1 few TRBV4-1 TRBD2 CASSQRGGPRNEQFF TGCGCCAGCAGCCAAAGGGGAGGGCCGAGGAATGAGCAGTTCTTC
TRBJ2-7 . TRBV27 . CASSSLRVKGYEQYF TGTGCCAGCAGTTCCTTACGCGTGAAAGGCTACGAGCAGTACTTC
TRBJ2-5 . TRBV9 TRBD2 CASSPHGGEETQYF TGTGCCAGCAGCCCCCATGGGGGGGAGGAGACCCAGTACTTC
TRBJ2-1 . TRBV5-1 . CASSLAGDGRYYNEQFF TGCGCCAGCAGCTTGGCGGGGGACGGTCGATATTACAATGAGCAGTTCTTC
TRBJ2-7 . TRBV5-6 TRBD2 CASSLGSGSLSEQYF TGTGCCAGCAGCTTGGGTAGCGGGAGTCTGAGCGAGCAGTACTTC
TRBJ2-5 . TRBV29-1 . CSLLNQETQYF TGCAGCCTACTGAACCAAGAGACCCAGTACTTC
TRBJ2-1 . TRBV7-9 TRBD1 CASSQRTGLGNEQFF TGTGCCAGCAGCCAGAGGACAGGGCTAGGCAATGAGCAGTTCTTC
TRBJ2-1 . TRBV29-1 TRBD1 CSVEDNRGSDEQFF TGCAGCGTTGAAGATAACAGGGGGAGCGATGAGCAGTTCTTC
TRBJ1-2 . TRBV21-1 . CASSNPVIDMLIGGYTF TGTGCCAGCAGCAATCCCGTTATCGACATGTTGATAGGTGGCTACACCTTC
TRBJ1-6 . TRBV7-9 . CASSPGGGGSPLHF TGTGCCAGCAGCCCTGGAGGAGGCGGTTCACCCCTCCACTTT
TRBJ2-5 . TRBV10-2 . CASRGGGSGETQYF TGCGCCAGCAGGGGGGGCGGGAGCGGAGAGACCCAGTACTTC
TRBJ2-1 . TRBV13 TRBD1 CASSPGQGGYEQFF TGTGCCAGCAGCCCGGGACAGGGGGGATATGAGCAGTTCTTC
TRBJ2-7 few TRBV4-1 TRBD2 CASSHASGINEQYF TGCGCCAGCAGCCATGCTAGCGGGATCAACGAGCAGTACTTC
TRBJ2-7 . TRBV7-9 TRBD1 CASSWGQAYEQYF TGTGCCAGCAGTTGGGGACAGGCCTACGAGCAGTACTTC
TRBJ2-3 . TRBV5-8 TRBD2 CASSLRASGRAADTQYF TGTGCCAGCAGCTTAAGGGCTAGCGGGAGGGCCGCAGATACGCAGTATTTT
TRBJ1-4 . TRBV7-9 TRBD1 CASSLADRGNEKLFF TGTGCCAGCAGCCTAGCCGACAGGGGGAATGAAAAACTGTTTTTT
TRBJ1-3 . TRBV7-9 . CASSARRNTIYF TGTGCCAGCAGCGCACGGAGAAACACCATATATTTT
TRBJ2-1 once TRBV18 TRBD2 CASSPGLARSYNEQFF TGTGCCAGCTCACCGGGACTAGCGCGCTCCTACAATGAGCAGTTCTTC
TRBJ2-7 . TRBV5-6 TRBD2 CASSPFWREEPYEQYF TGTGCCAGCAGCCCCTTCTGGCGGGAGGAACCCTACGAGCAGTACTTC
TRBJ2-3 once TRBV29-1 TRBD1 CSVGQGPSKVTDTQYF TGCAGCGTTGGACAGGGGCCCTCTAAGGTCACAGATACGCAGTATTTT
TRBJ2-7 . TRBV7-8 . CASSPGLGIYEQYF TGTGCCAGCAGCCCAGGGTTGGGGATCTACGAGCAGTACTTC
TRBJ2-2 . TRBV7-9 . CASSSPLGALNTGELFF TGTGCCAGCAGCTCTCCCTTGGGAGCGCTGAACACCGGGGAGCTGTTTTTT
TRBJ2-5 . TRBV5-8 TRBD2 CASSTGTRRDGGETQYF TGTGCCAGCAGCACCGGGACTAGACGCGACGGAGGGGAGACCCAGTACTTC
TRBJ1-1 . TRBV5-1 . CASSLVWGAITEAFF TGCGCCAGCAGCTTGGTTTGGGGGGCGATCACTGAAGCTTTCTTT
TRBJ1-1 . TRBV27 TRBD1 CASSLSTGTGGNTEAFF TGTGCCAGCAGTTTATCCACCGGGACAGGAGGGAACACTGAAGCTTTCTTT